In its sample, the clone carrying this T cell receptor beta chain was seen a few times. Its antigen remains unidentified. Germline-derived CDR1 and CDR2 are KGHDR and SFDVKD. The CDR3 sequence is 17 residues long. J lost 6 bases, V lost 2 bases, and 7 bases had no gene match. This specimen comes from a study of blood T cells in healthy people across ages. General study results and limits: Diversity figures based on one million T cells were deemed too low.

PCR was performed a second time for roughly 7 to 12 cycles using a sample-barcoded 5' primer and a J-beta primer mix. One entry per CDR3 protein results from TCRdb running MiXCR on the 5' RACE reads. The sample has 730,000 or so distinct CDR3 sequences, more than 40% seen once. The chain has TRBV24-1 and TRBJ2-1, with TRBD2 matching over 12 bases. Sequenced input: blood. The receptor's source is a woman aged 55-70 years in good health. CDR3 residues: CATSDSNLAGGRNEQFF. CDR3 DNA sequence: TGTGCCACCAGTGATTCAAACCTAGCGGGGGGGCGCAATGAGCAGTTCTTC.